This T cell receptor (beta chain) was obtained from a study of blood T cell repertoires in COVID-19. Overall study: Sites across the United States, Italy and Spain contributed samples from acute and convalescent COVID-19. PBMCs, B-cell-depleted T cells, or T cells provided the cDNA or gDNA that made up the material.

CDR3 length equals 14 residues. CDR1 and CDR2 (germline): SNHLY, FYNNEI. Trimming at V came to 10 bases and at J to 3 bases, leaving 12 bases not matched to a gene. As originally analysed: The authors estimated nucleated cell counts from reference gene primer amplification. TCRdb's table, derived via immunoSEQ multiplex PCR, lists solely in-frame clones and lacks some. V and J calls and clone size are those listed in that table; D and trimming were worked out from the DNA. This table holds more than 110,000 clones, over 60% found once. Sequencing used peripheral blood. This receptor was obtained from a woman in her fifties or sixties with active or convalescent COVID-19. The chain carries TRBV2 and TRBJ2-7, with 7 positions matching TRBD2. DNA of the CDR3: TGTGCCACCAAACTAGCGCTCCGAAACTACGAGCAGTACTTC. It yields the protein CATKLALRNYEQYF.